Described below is a single TCR beta chain sequence and its context. This clone was picked up a small number of times. The specificity of this receptor is unknown. No base quality information exists; no much larger clone differs at one position. The cohort was made up of 500 to 850 healthy bone marrow donors. Cohort members were all nominally healthy when sampled, although unrecorded immune exposures were likely present. The donor tested CMV seronegative and was one of the 352 seronegative cohort members. A peripheral blood sample was provided by each donor, and peripheral blood mononuclear cells were used for TCR beta sequencing. The Qiagen DNeasy Blood Extraction Kit was used to extract genomic DNA from the blood cell samples. The data were obtained in a study of cytomegalovirus exposure and HLA in healthy donors (dated by TCRdb to between 2016 and 2019). Broadly, across the study: In an earlier analysis of about 560 of the donors, 250 to 300 Gb of sequence data and 95 million to 130 million unique TCR beta sequences from 180 million or so T cells were reported. An early release covering approximately 600 HLA-typed donors comprised about 300 gigabases of sequencing data and roughly 85 million unique TCR sequences. The genetic ancestry cluster associated with self-reported Caucasian donors included about four fifths of the 398 genotyped donors. The study aimed to test whether signatures of past pathogen exposure could be identified by cataloging public T cell receptors. The study used immunosequencing to profile the T cell repertoires of approximately 630 subjects and linked those repertoires to cytomegalovirus serostatus. A separate validation cohort of about 110 different subjects was used in addition to the approximately 610-subject first cohort. To predict cytomegalovirus infection status, the study brought together high-throughput TCR immunosequencing, statistical association of individual TCRs with disease status, and machine learning. A later analysis re-analyzed previously published TCR beta repertoires from approximately 670 donors and added high-resolution HLA genotyping to study TCR occurrence patterns. The later analysis used no new phenotypic data to find candidate immune exposures, relying instead on TCR beta sequences and their occurrence across donors. In an earlier analysis of over 550 of the donors, high-throughput TCR beta sequencing was used to judge whether each TCR beta V gene segment behaved as functional or pseudogenic. Donor age, sex, ethnicity and CMV serostatus were compiled alongside the repertoire data. A later genetic analysis took genome-wide SNP genotypes for about 55% of the roughly 700 donors and used that subset as a discovery cohort. Every repertoire in the discovery cohort had been generated on one and the same sequencing platform. HLA typing included class I and class II loci at four-digit resolution. Typing coverage varied by locus: about 629-630 donors for A, B, C, DRB1 and DQB1; roughly 560 for DQA1; some 610 for DPA1; 400 to 480 for DPB1. A few DR-DQ haplotypes were treated as single units for association and clustering because of strong linkage in the cohort. Among 350 to 400 genotyped donors of the cohort, an average of around 240,000 unique TCR beta nucleotide sequences were sequenced per donor, roughly a sixth of them non-productive.

Cut back by 6 bases and 5 bases, the V and J ends lie 13 bases apart. Counted from cysteine to phenylalanine, this CDR3 has 13 amino acids. Kept here is only the CDR3 DNA, which spans 39 bases and is read in frame from base 1. CDR1 MNHEY and CDR2 SVGAGI are derived from the germline V gene. The library was produced with the immunoSEQ multiplex PCR assay. The multiplex PCR relied on a mix of 60 forward primers for TCR Vbeta segments and 13 reverse primers for TCR Jbeta segments. A multiplex PCR assay on genomic DNA amplified the CDR3 region of rearranged TCR beta genes. The amplified TCR beta libraries were sequenced on the Illumina HiSeq System as 87-base-pair reads. The study's processing was this. A later analysis counted approximately 84 million unique TCR beta chains across the approximately 700 repertoires, and 10 million to 12 million of these chains were shared by at least two donors. Raw reads were error-corrected and collapsed into unique sequences with a nearest-neighbor algorithm that merged closely related sequences to remove PCR and sequencing errors. CDR3 sequences were aligned to IMGT reference sequences to assign V, D and J gene segments. For a sequence to be retained, a match of at least six nucleotides to both a V gene segment and a J gene segment was required. Rearrangements were classified as productive when the CDR3 lacked stop codons and remained in frame with V and J, and all other rearrangements were classified as non-productive. Following IMGT convention, CDR3 was defined as the stretch from the second conserved V-encoded cysteine up to the conserved J-encoded phenylalanine. In an earlier analysis of approximately 590 of the donors, sequences lacking an unambiguous match to a single V gene segment were excluded. In an earlier analysis of several hundred of the donors, V segments were called functional above 56.7% productive rearrangements and were called segregating when the between-donor standard deviation exceeded 5%. A statistical classification framework was built for diagnosing cytomegalovirus status from the catalog of TCR beta chain sequences. V and J gene assignment, in a later analysis, came from comparing TCR nucleotide sequences with IMGT/GENE-DB human TR gene sequences. Using the TCRdist pipeline, a later analysis assigned CDR3 sequences along with most-parsimonious VDJ recombination scenarios. In a later analysis, each TCR beta chain was defined by its CDR3 amino acid sequence together with its V-gene family, and reads without a unique V-gene family were excluded. In a later analysis, 550 to 650 highly shared, low-generation-probability nucleotide sequences were removed to address suspected cross-contamination and a sequencing artifact. A later analysis calculated a clonal expansion index for each public chain from normalized within-repertoire ranks of inferred template counts. In a later analysis, generation probabilities were computed with a VDJ recombination model fitted to out-of-frame rearrangements, and the resulting probabilities were checked against IGoR. In a later analysis, TCR-TCR, TCR-HLA and TCR-CMV co-occurrence was scored with hypergeometric tests, and a repertoire-size bias correction was applied to TCR pairs. False discovery rates were estimated in a later analysis by permuting HLA or CMV assignments 20 times. In a later analysis, co-occurring TCRs were grouped using DBSCAN, with TCRdist sequence similarity added in when clustering inside HLA-allele-positive subsets. Repertoires with fewer than 30,000 or more than 120,000 public chains, plus five repertoires with anomalous nucleotide sharing, were excluded from co-occurrence clustering. TCRdb obtained this table from immuneACCESS and retained in-frame rearrangements with V and J assigned. These tables miss some clones; where compared with another copy, unresolved V genes account for less than half of the shortfall, and the remainder is unexplained. V, J and clone size are those of that table, while D and trimming were read from the DNA. Within this sample are over 150,000 clones, with 70% to 75% of them counted one time only. 2.9% of the sample lies in the top ten.

The full study reports these points: Roughly uniform sequencing depth across donors was assumed in presence/absence analyses, although this assumption may not hold. Most CMV-associated TCR beta chains appeared to be HLA-restricted in a later analysis, and the HLA associations seemed to be driven largely by CMV exposure. When HLA alleles, especially DR and DQ, strongly co-occurred, TCR associations were difficult to assign to individual alleles. In this cohort, only TCR beta chains were sequenced, and detectable features were limited by the absence of alpha or paired-chain data. The sequencing pipeline was judged likely to have produced a cluster of highly shared sequence variants as a technical artifact. Linkage disequilibrium might explain the correlated functional status among segregating V segments, but an unknown experimental factor could not be excluded. In an earlier analysis of some 540 of the donors, most TCR beta V segments appeared in productive rearrangements about 87% or about 30% of the time, broadly matching IMGT annotations. Most TCR sequences were seen in very few donors, while some public TCRs were found in many individuals. In a later genetic analysis, a missense DCLRE1C variant was associated with V-gene and J-gene trimming of TCR beta chains, and the association was replicated in an independent cohort. A few of the identified cytomegalovirus-associated TCR beta chains were confirmed in vitro to be specific for cytomegalovirus antigens. In a later analysis, HLA-associated TCR beta chains showed more clonal expansion and lower generation probabilities than non-associated chains that were equally common. In a later analysis, over 15,000 TCR beta sequences were associated with specific HLA alleles at a false discovery rate of 0.05. A later analysis found that TCR association rates varied across HLA loci, with DRB1 alleles showing the most associated TCRs and HLA-C alleles the fewest. According to a later genetic analysis, donors in an Asian-associated ancestry cluster had fewer N-insertions in productive TCRs than the approximately 630-donor mean. A later analysis reported that several top co-occurrence clusters appeared linked to parvovirus B19, influenza, CMV and Epstein-Barr virus. Because counts were too low, about 18 rarely observed V segments, including chromosome 9 orphons, were left out of the earlier analysis of about 620 of the donors. For the cohort, immune exposure information was limited to CMV serostatus. Because the 87-base-pair reads could not distinguish some IMGT-functional V segments, including TRBV6-2 and TRBV6-3, those segments were excluded. The classifier was reported to diagnose cytomegalovirus status with high specificity and sensitivity in both the original and validation cohorts. The study listed 150 to 200 TCR beta chains as associated with cytomegalovirus. A further reported finding was that TCR beta sequences accurately predicted the HLA-A and HLA-B alleles for most subjects in the first cohort. According to the authors, the approach could potentially be generalized to other disease states and immunological phenotypes. Because HLA typing was unavailable for some donors at each locus, only the typed subset was used in association tests.

The rearranged chain carries TRBV6-5 and TRBJ1-2, with an unclear D gene assignment. This clonotype originated in a male donor in good health and CMV-seronegative. Sample: PBMCs. The bases are TGTGCCAGCAGCGAGGACGGACTATATGGCTACACCTTC. This translates into CASSEDGLYGYTF.